The entry below gives a single TCR beta chain sequence along with its context. The data were taken from a study of blood T cell repertoires in COVID-19. Across the study: The study drew acute and convalescent COVID-19 samples from the United States, Italy and Spain.

This CDR3 region has 13 residues. Germline V CDR1 and CDR2: MNHEY, SVGAGI. Trimming stripped 6 bases from V and 7 bases from J, with 15 bases between. This table comes from immunoSEQ multiplex PCR, and its TCRdb copy is limited to in-frame clones, with some not included. In the table there are 55,000 to 70,000 clones, around 87% of which are singletons. This sequence originates from a man in his 60s with acute or convalescent COVID-19. The V gene is TRBV6-5, the J gene TRBJ1-2; unclear D gene. Sample: peripheral blood. The DNA for the CDR3 is TGTGCCAGCAGCACCCAGAAGATCGTTGGCTACACCTTC. It is translated as CASSTQKIVGYTF.